The table lists the clone carrying this TCR beta chain with a count of one. Its target is unknown. The identical CDR3 is also encoded by other nucleotide sequences in the sample. Per the original data handling: With immunoSEQ giving junction-only sequences and no quality scores, filtering differed. Clones were read by immunoSEQ multiplex PCR, and TCRdb kept only the in-frame ones, dropping some. The D gene and trimming were derived from the DNA, and the V and J assignments and clone size from that table. The sample consists of under 1 million clones, 80% to 95% of them appearing once. Between the trimmed V and J ends, which lost 3 bases and 0 bases, there was a span of 6 bases. The V gene's germline CDR1 is SNHLY and CDR2 FYNNEI. This CDR3 comprises 13 residues. These data are taken from a study of shared clonotypes between healthy human individuals. Across the study: A couple of women and a few men aged 18 to 49 served as donors. There were three CD4 naive, three CD4 memory, two CD8 naive and one CD8 memory plates per donor. Study outcomes and limitations: Non-shared clonotypes had lower generation probabilities than clonotypes shared by all four sorted-subset donors.

Naivety among CD8 cells was defined by CD45RO negativity and positive CCR7 selection, thereby excluding terminally differentiated effector memory CD45RA+ cells. Sequencing input: naive CD8+ T cells sorted from blood. This chain links TRBV2 with TRBJ2-7; D call uncertain. The receptor was isolated from a man aged 25-45 years in good health. The CDR3 coding sequence is TGTGCCAGCAGTGACCCATCCTCCTACGAGCAGTACTTC. Its translation is CASSDPSSYEQYF.